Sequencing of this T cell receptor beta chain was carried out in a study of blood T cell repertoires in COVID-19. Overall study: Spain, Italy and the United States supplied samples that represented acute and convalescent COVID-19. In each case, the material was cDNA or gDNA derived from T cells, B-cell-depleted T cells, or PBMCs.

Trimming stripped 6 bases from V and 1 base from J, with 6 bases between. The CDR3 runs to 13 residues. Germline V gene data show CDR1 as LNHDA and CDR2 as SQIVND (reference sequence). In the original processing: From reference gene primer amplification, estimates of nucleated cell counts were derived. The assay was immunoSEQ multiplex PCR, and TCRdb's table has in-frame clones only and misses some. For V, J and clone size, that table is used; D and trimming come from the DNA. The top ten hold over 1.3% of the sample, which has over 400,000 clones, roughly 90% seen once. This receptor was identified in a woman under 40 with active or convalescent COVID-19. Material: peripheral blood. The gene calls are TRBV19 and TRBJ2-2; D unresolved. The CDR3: CASRVGNTGELFF. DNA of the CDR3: TGTGCCAGTAGAGTCGGGAACACCGGGGAGCTGTTTTTT.